This section outlines one TCR beta chain sequence together with its context. In germline, CDR1 is WNHNN, CDR2 SYGVQD (reference sequence). V lost 1 base to trimming and J lost 5 bases; unmatched junction nucleotides: 3. The CDR3 covers 15 residues. The entry originates in a study of control samples from healthy donors and cancer patients. Produced via immunoSEQ multiplex PCR; TCRdb's table is partial and in-frame only. Among about 120,000 clones listed, more than 70% were seen once. The sequenced material came from blood. This clonotype was obtained from a woman in her 70s in good health. The chain has TRBV10-1 and TRBJ2-1; 9 bases map to TRBD2. The CDR3 reads CASSELAGEDNEQFF. As DNA, the CDR3 is TGCGCCAGCAGTGAGTTAGCGGGGGAGGACAATGAGCAGTTCTTC.